Sequencing of this T cell receptor beta chain was carried out in a study of identical twins. The CDR3 sequence is 14 residues long. V lost 4 bases to trimming and J lost 3 bases, with 12 bases between them. Germline CDR1 MDHEN, CDR2 SYDVKM. This clonotype has a handful of counts. TCRdb called the 5' RACE reads again in MiXCR, with one record for every CDR3 protein. Of approximately 550,000 distinct CDR3 sequences listed, around 22% are singletons. This sample also appeared in a second study, on yellow fever vaccine responses in identical twins. That work contributes: Twin vaccine T cell responses reportedly seemed partly convergent, partly personalized.

The source material was CD4+ T cells sorted from blood. This clonotype originated in a woman under 30 in good health. This chain links TRBV28 with TRBJ1-2; D possibly corresponds to TRBD1 (5 bases). CDR3 in amino acids: CASSSPDRYYGYTF. Written as DNA, the CDR3 is TGTGCCAGCAGTTCGCCCGACAGATACTATGGCTACACCTTC.